These 11 T cell receptor beta chains share one sample of origin, sequenced in a study of post-analysis software for immune sequencing data. Study-wide results and limits: Several TRBV segments, TRBV5-6, TRBV5-1 and TRBV20-1 among them, were found more frequent in patients than controls.

Unique molecular identifiers were built into the TCR beta cDNA libraries. TCRdb reanalysed the PCR reads using MiXCR and keeps one entry per CDR3 protein. The table records hundreds of thousands of distinct CDR3 sequences, approximately 46% of them present only once. The antigens of these receptors remain unknown. The sequencing input was blood. The receptors here all came from a girl between 10 and 17 years old with multiple sclerosis.

This clonotype has a handful of counts. The V and J genes are TRBV7-8 and TRBJ2-1, with D possibly matching TRBD1 (6 bases). From germline, CDR1 is SGHVS and CDR2 FQNEAQ. V was clipped by 4 bases and J by 9 bases, with 31 bases between them. The CDR3 is 19 residues long. The CDR3 here is CASSSPPQGMSPETIEQFF. The DNA of the CDR3 is TGTGCCAGCAGCTCACCCCCCCAGGGGATGTCTCCTGAAACAATTGAGCAGTTCTTC.

The chain recombines TRBV5-8 with TRBJ2-7; a weak D match, TRBD2 (6 bases). The J call is doubtful: the DNA matches TRBJ2-5 better. The germline gives CDR1 SGHTS, CDR2 YDEGEE. The CDR3 covers 13 residues. The CDR3 sequence: CASSLRDGGTQYF. The CDR3 DNA sequence: TGTGCCAGCAGCTTGAGAGACGGGGGGACCCAGTACTTC.

The table lists this clonotype with many counts. This chain connects TRBV12-3 or TRBV12-4 to TRBJ1-2, with D maybe TRBD1 (6 bases). There are 15 residues in the CDR3. With 5 bases removed from V and 4 bases from J, the gap between germline ends came to 17 bases. The CDR3 protein is CASSPWGLSGYGYTF. The CDR3 DNA is TGTGCCAGCAGTCCCTGGGGGCTGAGCGGCTATGGCTACACCTTC.

J is TRBJ2-3 and V is TRBV20-1; 9 nucleotides match TRBD2. J lost 3 bases, V lost 3 bases, and 7 bases had no gene match. Germline V gene sequence: CDR1 DFQATT, CDR2 SNEGSKA (reference sequence). There are 15 residues in the CDR3. The CDR3 DNA is TGCAGTGCTAGTTCTCTGCTAGCGGGAACAGATACGCAGTATTTT. It is translated as CSASSLLAGTDTQYF.

This rearrangement joins TRBV20-1 to TRBJ2-5; 7 bases agree with TRBD1. With V trimmed by 6 bases and J by 4 bases, 8 bases remained unmatched. The CDR3 contains 13 residues. Germline V gene sequence: CDR1 DFQATT, CDR2 SNEGSKA (reference sequence). In DNA form, the CDR3 reads TGCAGTGCGCTCGAGGGGGCGCGAGAGACCCAGTACTTC. This encodes CSALEGARETQYF.

V is TRBV3-1 and J is TRBJ1-2; perhaps TRBD1 as D (5 bases). Germline assignment: CDR1 LGHDT and CDR2 YNNKEL (reference sequence). This CDR3 has 11 amino acids. The V and J ends lost 4 bases and 7 bases respectively, with 7 bases between them. The CDR3: CASSRDSGYTF. The CDR3, as DNA: TGTGCCAGCAGCCGTGACAGTGGCTACACCTTC.

The rearrangement uses TRBV24-1 and TRBJ2-1, with D maybe TRBD2 (5 bases). This CDR3 spans 13 amino acids. The V gene lost 5 bases and the J gene lost 6 bases, with 10 bases spanning the gap. Germline values: CDR1 KGHDR, CDR2 SFDVKD. The CDR3, as DNA: TGTGCCACCAGTGGCCTAGCTTTCAATGAGCAGTTCTTC. Residues: CATSGLAFNEQFF.

This clonotype was seen a handful of times. DNA of the CDR3: TGTGCCAGCAGTCTCGGGACGGAATACAATGAGCAGTTCTTC. Protein: CASSLGTEYNEQFF. The V and J genes are TRBV12-3 or TRBV12-4 and TRBJ2-1; tentatively, D is TRBD1 or TRBD2 (5 bases each). Trimming cost V 5 bases and J 4 bases, with 12 bases left between them. This CDR3 is 14 amino acids long.

This sequence joins TRBV27 and TRBJ2-3; perhaps TRBD1 as D (5 bases). Trimming removed 2 bases at V and 1 base at J, with 10 bases between. The length of the CDR3 is 15 residues. From germline, CDR1 is MNHEY and CDR2 SMNVEV (reference sequence). In nucleotides, the CDR3 is TGTGCCAGCAGTTTAAGGGGCTTTCGCACAGATACGCAGTATTTT. Translated: CASSLRGFRTDTQYF.

The chain is built from TRBV20-1 and TRBJ2-1; tentative D call: TRBD2 (6 bases). The V gene's germline CDR1 is DFQATT and CDR2 SNEGSKA (reference sequence). The V end lost 0 bases, the J end lost 4 bases, and 13 bases lay between the germline ends. The CDR3 extends over 15 amino acids. The CDR3 region has the DNA TGCAGTGCTAGAGATAGCGGTAAAAGATACAATGAGCAGTTCTTC. Translation gives CSARDSGKRYNEQFF.

This chain links TRBV29-1 with TRBJ2-2; D remains ambiguous. This CDR3 region has 13 residues. The germline V and J ends were trimmed by 5 bases and 6 bases, with 13 bases remaining between them. Germline-derived CDR1 and CDR2 are SQVTM and ANQGSEA. CDR3 protein: CSVLSVDAGELFF. CDR3 nucleotides: TGCAGCGTTCTCTCCGTCGACGCCGGGGAGCTGTTTTTT.